These T cell receptor beta chains were read from a single sample in a study of cytomegalovirus exposure and HLA in healthy donors. The repertoire was sequenced with immunoSEQ multiplex PCR; TCRdb's copy has only in-frame clones and lacks some. Of some 150,000 clones in the sample, over 60% were seen once. Specimen: PBMCs. The receptor source for this set is a female donor in good health and CMV-seronegative. Each CDR3 is given with its conserved first and last residue. Each record gives: clone size, D gene, V gene, J gene, CDR3 DNA, CDR3 protein. A D gene is named only where the DNA matches it firmly. Not all rows give a size; the values are once, few, many and, for expanded clones, a class.

clone size: NA; D gene: TRBD1; V gene: TRBV13; J gene: TRBJ1-4; CDR3 DNA: TGTGCCAGCAGCTCATCCCTGACAGGGTTTAATGAAAAACTGTTTTTT; CDR3 protein: CASSSSLTGFNEKLFF
clone size: NA; D gene: TRBD1; V gene: TRBV18; J gene: TRBJ2-1; CDR3 DNA: TGTGCCAGCTCATCTGGACAGGGAGTAAATGAGCAGTTCTTC; CDR3 protein: CASSSGQGVNEQFF
clone size: once; D gene: NA; V gene: TRBV27; J gene: TRBJ2-1; CDR3 DNA: TGTGCCAGCAGTTTTTCTGGGGGGGCAATCTCCTACAATGAGCAGTTCTTC; CDR3 protein: CASSFSGGAISYNEQFF
clone size: NA; D gene: TRBD1; V gene: TRBV27; J gene: TRBJ1-2; CDR3 DNA: TGTGCCAGCAGTCTAGACAGGGGGCTCAACTATGGCTACACCTTC; CDR3 protein: CASSLDRGLNYGYTF
clone size: NA; D gene: NA; V gene: TRBV6-5; J gene: TRBJ2-7; CDR3 DNA: TGTGCCAGCAGTCCCCCCGCCAGGGAATACGAGCAGTACTTC; CDR3 protein: CASSPPAREYEQYF
clone size: NA; D gene: NA; V gene: TRBV6-5; J gene: TRBJ1-2; CDR3 DNA: TGTGCCAGCTTGACCACGAGGGGCTACACCTTC; CDR3 protein: CASLTTRGYTF
clone size: NA; D gene: TRBD2; V gene: TRBV5-4; J gene: TRBJ2-1; CDR3 DNA: TGTGCCAGCAGCTCGGGGGCCGTAGCGGGGACGCATTACAATGAGCAGTTCTTC; CDR3 protein: CASSSGAVAGTHYNEQFF
clone size: NA; D gene: TRBD2; V gene: TRBV6-5; J gene: TRBJ2-5; CDR3 DNA: TGTGCCAGCAGCTCCGGACTAGCGGGAGACCAGTACTTC; CDR3 protein: CASSSGLAGDQYF
clone size: NA; D gene: TRBD1; V gene: TRBV6-5; J gene: TRBJ1-1; CDR3 DNA: TGTGCCAGCAGTGCTTCGGGGACAGGGTTTGTTTTCTTT; CDR3 protein: CASSASGTGFVFF
clone size: NA; D gene: NA; V gene: TRBV5-1; J gene: TRBJ2-6; CDR3 DNA: TGCGCCAGCACCCAAGTCGGTGGGGCAAAGGGAGCCAACGTCCTGACTTTC; CDR3 protein: CASTQVGGAKGANVLTF
clone size: NA; D gene: NA; V gene: TRBV11-2; J gene: TRBJ1-4; CDR3 DNA: TGTGCCCCAGTCGTGGGGCCCGAAATTCAGGTGTTTTTT; CDR3 protein: CAPVVGPEIQVFF
clone size: NA; D gene: TRBD1; V gene: TRBV4-2; J gene: TRBJ1-2; CDR3 DNA: TGTGCCAGCAGCCAAGATCTACAGGGGGCAGGTGGCTACACCTTC; CDR3 protein: CASSQDLQGAGGYTF
clone size: NA; D gene: NA; V gene: TRBV7-7; J gene: TRBJ1-1; CDR3 DNA: TGTGCCAGCAGCACCCGACAGGAGAACACTGAAGCTTTCTTT; CDR3 protein: CASSTRQENTEAFF
clone size: NA; D gene: NA; V gene: TRBV7-9; J gene: TRBJ2-7; CDR3 DNA: TGTGCCAGCAGCGGAGGACAGTTAAGCTACGAGCAGTACTTC; CDR3 protein: CASSGGQLSYEQYF
clone size: NA; D gene: NA; V gene: TRBV2; J gene: TRBJ1-4; CDR3 DNA: TGTGCCAGCAGCCTCCGACAGAACAAACTGTTTTTT; CDR3 protein: CASSLRQNKLFF
clone size: NA; D gene: NA; V gene: TRBV7-9; J gene: TRBJ2-5; CDR3 DNA: TGTGCCAGCAGCTTAGACAACCAAGAGACCCAGTACTTC; CDR3 protein: CASSLDNQETQYF
clone size: once; D gene: NA; V gene: TRBV10-1; J gene: TRBJ2-5; CDR3 DNA: TGCGCCAGCAAAGGGGCGGACGGGTCAGAGACCCAGTACTTC; CDR3 protein: CASKGADGSETQYF
clone size: NA; D gene: NA; V gene: TRBV7-2; J gene: TRBJ2-1; CDR3 DNA: TGTGCCAGCAGCTTATTCGCGGACTCTTACAATGAGCAGCTCTTC; CDR3 protein: CASSLFADSYNEQLF
clone size: NA; D gene: NA; V gene: TRBV11-2; J gene: TRBJ1-6; CDR3 DNA: TGTGCCAGCAGTCGCCCAGGGGCGTCGGATTCACCCCTCCACTTT; CDR3 protein: CASSRPGASDSPLHF
clone size: NA; D gene: TRBD1; V gene: TRBV14; J gene: TRBJ1-2; CDR3 DNA: TGTGCCAGCAGCCCTCGGACAGGGGGACCCTATGGCTACACCTTC; CDR3 protein: CASSPRTGGPYGYTF
clone size: NA; D gene: NA; V gene: TRBV2; J gene: TRBJ1-2; CDR3 DNA: TGTGCCAGCAGTGCACCCAGGGGAAGGGGCTATGGCTACACCTTC; CDR3 protein: CASSAPRGRGYGYTF
clone size: NA; D gene: TRBD1; V gene: TRBV6-1; J gene: TRBJ2-5; CDR3 DNA: TGTGCCAGCAGCAGGACAGGGTCGGGTGAGACCCAGTACTTC; CDR3 protein: CASSRTGSGETQYF
clone size: NA; D gene: NA; V gene: TRBV20-1; J gene: TRBJ1-3; CDR3 DNA: TGCAGTGCTAGCGGGGTGCACACCATATATTTT; CDR3 protein: CSASGVHTIYF
clone size: NA; D gene: TRBD1; V gene: TRBV18; J gene: TRBJ2-7; CDR3 DNA: TGTGCCAGCTCACCCGGGACAGCATCCTACGAGCAGTACTTC; CDR3 protein: CASSPGTASYEQYF
clone size: NA; D gene: TRBD2; V gene: TRBV19; J gene: TRBJ2-5; CDR3 DNA: TGTGCCAGTAGCGCTAGCGGGGGCCCGGCGGAGACCCAGTACTTC; CDR3 protein: CASSASGGPAETQYF
clone size: NA; D gene: TRBD1; V gene: TRBV2; J gene: TRBJ1-5; CDR3 DNA: TGTGCCAGCAGTGAGCGACAGGGGGCCAACAATCAGCCCCAGCATTTT; CDR3 protein: CASSERQGANNQPQHF
clone size: NA; D gene: NA; V gene: TRBV19; J gene: TRBJ1-1; CDR3 DNA: TGTGCCAGTAGTATCGTGTCAGGGCCGAACACTGAAGCTTTCTTT; CDR3 protein: CASSIVSGPNTEAFF
clone size: few; D gene: NA; V gene: TRBV9; J gene: TRBJ1-1; CDR3 DNA: TGTGCCAGCAGCGTAGCTGACGGGGACACTGAAGCTTTCTTT; CDR3 protein: CASSVADGDTEAFF
clone size: few; D gene: NA; V gene: TRBV19; J gene: TRBJ1-1; CDR3 DNA: TGTGCCAGTACCGATGGGTCCGGGTCGGGCACTGAAGCTTTCTTT; CDR3 protein: CASTDGSGSGTEAFF
clone size: few; D gene: NA; V gene: TRBV18; J gene: TRBJ1-1; CDR3 DNA: TGTGCCAGCGCCGACGTCACGGGGGGGGAAGCTTTCTTT; CDR3 protein: CASADVTGGEAFF
clone size: NA; D gene: NA; V gene: TRBV4-2; J gene: TRBJ2-4; CDR3 DNA: TGTGCCAGCAGCCAAGCATCTTGGGACTCCCGACCAGAAAACATTCAGTACTTC; CDR3 protein: CASSQASWDSRPENIQYF
clone size: NA; D gene: TRBD1; V gene: TRBV9; J gene: TRBJ1-2; CDR3 DNA: TGTGCCAGCAGCGTATTGACAGGGGGCTCGGATGGCTACACCTTC; CDR3 protein: CASSVLTGGSDGYTF
clone size: NA; D gene: NA; V gene: TRBV7-2; J gene: TRBJ2-7; CDR3 DNA: TGTGCCAGCAGCTTCGGGGTACAGTACGAGCAGTACTTC; CDR3 protein: CASSFGVQYEQYF
clone size: NA; D gene: NA; V gene: TRBV5-1; J gene: TRBJ2-3; CDR3 DNA: TGCGCCAGCAGCCCCGGACAGAACACAGATACGCAGTATTTT; CDR3 protein: CASSPGQNTDTQYF
clone size: once; D gene: NA; V gene: TRBV5-6; J gene: TRBJ2-7; CDR3 DNA: TGTGCCAGCAGCTTGACAGGGTCCTACGAGCAGTACTTC; CDR3 protein: CASSLTGSYEQYF
clone size: NA; D gene: NA; V gene: TRBV7-2; J gene: TRBJ1-2; CDR3 DNA: TGTGCCAGCAGCGCGTCACGCCGTGGCTACACCTTC; CDR3 protein: CASSASRRGYTF
clone size: NA; D gene: TRBD1; V gene: TRBV11-3; J gene: TRBJ1-6; CDR3 DNA: TGTGCCAGCAGCTTTCCAGCCGGGACAGGGCCCTCACCCCTCCACTTT; CDR3 protein: CASSFPAGTGPSPLHF
clone size: NA; D gene: NA; V gene: TRBV5-1; J gene: TRBJ2-3; CDR3 DNA: TGCGCCAGCAGCAGAACGACAGGCGGCGTAATTCCAGATACGCAGTATTTT; CDR3 protein: CASSRTTGGVIPDTQYF
clone size: NA; D gene: NA; V gene: TRBV5-8; J gene: TRBJ1-5; CDR3 DNA: TGTGCCAGCAGGACCTCAGGGCAAGGTAGGCCCCAGCATTTT; CDR3 protein: CASRTSGQGRPQHF
clone size: NA; D gene: NA; V gene: TRBV7-8; J gene: TRBJ2-7; CDR3 DNA: TGTGCCAGCAGCTTAGCCAAGGGGGACGAGCAGTACTTC; CDR3 protein: CASSLAKGDEQYF
clone size: NA; D gene: TRBD1; V gene: TRBV18; J gene: TRBJ2-3; CDR3 DNA: TGTGCCAGCTCACCCCAACGGGACAGGGGTCGATTCACAGATACGCAGTATTTT; CDR3 protein: CASSPQRDRGRFTDTQYF
clone size: medium-sized; D gene: TRBD2; V gene: TRBV7-2; J gene: TRBJ2-1; CDR3 DNA: TGTGCCAGCAGCTTCTCCGGGAGGTACAATGAGCAGTTCTTC; CDR3 protein: CASSFSGRYNEQFF
clone size: NA; D gene: NA; V gene: TRBV29-1; J gene: TRBJ2-3; CDR3 DNA: TGCAGCGCGGACCGGCGGGGCGATACGCAGTATTTT; CDR3 protein: CSADRRGDTQYF
clone size: NA; D gene: NA; V gene: TRBV7-2; J gene: TRBJ2-7; CDR3 DNA: TGTGCCAGCAGGCTTGGACACAGCTACGAGCAGTACTTC; CDR3 protein: CASRLGHSYEQYF
clone size: NA; D gene: TRBD1; V gene: TRBV5-6; J gene: TRBJ1-1; CDR3 DNA: TGTGCCAGCTACCCCGGAGGGGGCGCCGGAACTGAAGCTTTCTTT; CDR3 protein: CASYPGGGAGTEAFF
clone size: NA; D gene: TRBD1; V gene: TRBV9; J gene: TRBJ1-1; CDR3 DNA: TGTGCCAGCAGCGTCGAAGGACAGGGGAGGTGTGAAGCTTTCTTT; CDR3 protein: CASSVEGQGRCEAFF
clone size: NA; D gene: NA; V gene: TRBV19; J gene: TRBJ1-2; CDR3 DNA: TGTGCCAGTAGTATAAAACCGGCCGGGTTACTTGGCTACACCTTC; CDR3 protein: CASSIKPAGLLGYTF
clone size: NA; D gene: NA; V gene: TRBV9; J gene: TRBJ1-3; CDR3 DNA: TGTGCCAGCAGCGTAACTATTGGAAACACCATATATTTT; CDR3 protein: CASSVTIGNTIYF
clone size: NA; D gene: TRBD1; V gene: TRBV2; J gene: TRBJ2-7; CDR3 DNA: TGTGCCAGCAGTACCCTGAGGGGGCGACCCCGCGAGCAGTACTTC; CDR3 protein: CASSTLRGRPREQYF
clone size: NA; D gene: TRBD2; V gene: TRBV28; J gene: TRBJ2-5; CDR3 DNA: TGTGCCAGCAGCCCGGGACTAGCGGGAGTCGAGACCCAGTACTTC; CDR3 protein: CASSPGLAGVETQYF